The entry that follows covers one T cell receptor beta chain sequence. This CDR3 spans 15 amino acids. Germline V lookup: CDR1 SGHAT, CDR2 FQNNGV. This entry comes from a study of tumor-infiltrating lymphocytes in oesophageal squamous cell carcinoma. TCRdb analysed the PCR reads with MiXCR anew, one entry per CDR3 protein. Of 15,000 to 17,000 distinct CDR3 sequences in the sample, roughly 54% were seen once. The TCR was taken from a female donor with esophageal squamous cell carcinoma. The chain is built from TRBV11-2 and TRBJ2-4, with TRBD1 identical over 7 bases. The end of the DNA aligns better with TRBJ2-5, so the J call may be wrong. Sequencing input: esophageal tumor tissue. The chain's CDR3 is CASSAAGTAKETQYF. In nucleotides, the CDR3 is TGTGCCAGCAGCGCGGCCGGGACAGCAAAAGAGACCCAGTACTTC.